The entry that follows covers one T cell receptor (beta chain) sequence. The source of the sample is a study of blood T cell repertoires in COVID-19. Overall study: PBMCs, B-cell-depleted T cells, or T cells provided the cDNA or gDNA that made up the material.

Libraries were prepared by immunoSEQ multiplex PCR; TCRdb keeps only in-frame clonotypes and omits some of them. Found here are roughly 220,000 clones, about 80% of them singletons; the top ten hold around 3%. V gave up 5 bases and J gave up 5 bases, with 9 bases separating them. The CDR3 contains 11 residues. Germline V gives CDR1 GTSNPN, CDR2 SVGIG (reference sequence). The V and J genes are TRBV30 and TRBJ2-5, with D possibly TRBD2 on 6 matching bases. Sequencing was carried out using peripheral blood. The TCR sequence derives from a woman aged 30 to 39 who had recovered from COVID-19. CDR3 loop: CAWGGGETQYF. Here the CDR3 DNA reads TGTGCCTGGGGAGGAGGGGAGACCCAGTACTTC. Supplemented by reference TRBV30 and TRBJ2-5, the full variable domain reads SQTIHQWPATLVQPVGSPLSLECTVEGTSNPNLYWYRQAAGRGLQLLFYSVGIGQISSEVPQNLSASRPQDRQFILSSKKLLLSDSGFYLCAWGGGETQYFGPGTRLLVL.